This TCR beta chain appears in the sequencing data of a study of cytomegalovirus exposure and HLA in healthy donors. The study, taken as a whole, reports: The study put 160 or so TCR beta chains on its list as cytomegalovirus-associated.

Germline lookup yields CDR1 SGHTS and CDR2 YDEGEE. The CDR3 contains 16 residues. The trim removed 7 bases at V and 8 bases at J, leaving 15 bases unmatched. Comments on this clone: Its antigen is not known.

The PCR was carried out with 60 Vbeta primers and 13 Jbeta primers. Sequencing was performed with immunoSEQ multiplex PCR; in TCRdb, only in-frame clones are kept and a portion is missing. In the table there are about 140,000 clones, around three quarters of which are singletons. The TCR sequence derives from a man between 18 and 29 years old in good health and CMV-seronegative. Sequencing used PBMCs. V gene TRBV5-8 combines with J gene TRBJ1-6; 7 bases align to TRBD1. CDR3 in amino acids: CASPATRGVVDSPLHF. As DNA, the CDR3 is TGTGCCAGCCCGGCCACCAGGGGGGTCGTGGATTCACCCCTCCACTTT.